These 5 T cell receptor beta chains were all obtained from the same sample, sequenced in a study of a mutant IDH1 vaccine in newly diagnosed glioma. Libraries were prepared by immunoSEQ multiplex PCR; TCRdb keeps only in-frame clonotypes and omits some of them. Of about 50,000 clones in the sample, roughly 84% are singletons; the top ten hold approximately 4.6%. Their recognized antigens are unknown. The time point was: week 47, end of study. Each vaccine dose was 300 ug of mutant IDH1 20-mer peptide, with topical imiquimod. Sequenced here: PBMCs, sampled from a glioma patient whose treatment included an IDH1 peptide vaccine. Receptors originate from a woman aged 25-40 years with glioma. Some clones in this sample may be carry-over from other donors' samples.

The chain employs TRBV4-1 and TRBJ2-1; 12 nucleotides match TRBD2. The junction had 7 bases not matched to a gene; V was cut back by 0 bases and J by 10 bases. Germline CDR1 reads MGHRA; CDR2 reads YSYEKL. There are 16 residues in the CDR3. The CDR3 spells CASSQEGTSGFREQFF. For the CDR3, the DNA is TGCGCCAGCAGCCAAGAAGGGACTAGCGGGTTCCGGGAGCAGTTCTTC.

This clone came up once. This chain uses TRBV6-5 with TRBJ1-2; TRBD1 might be the D (5 bases). Germline-derived CDR1 and CDR2 are MNHEY and SVGAGI. The CDR3 sequence is 14 residues long. V was clipped by 2 bases and J by 4 bases, with 11 bases between them. The CDR3: CASSYRTSGYGYTF. In DNA form, the CDR3 reads TGTGCCAGCAGTTACAGGACATCCGGCTATGGCTACACCTTC.

J is TRBJ2-1 and V is TRBV29-1; TRBD1 matches at 7 bases. This CDR3 contains 13 residues. The trim removed 8 bases at V and 4 bases at J, leaving 8 bases unmatched. CDR1 is SQVTM, CDR2 ANQGSEA, per germline. The CDR3 loop reads CSSRQGAYNEQFF. CDR3 nucleotides: TGCAGCTCGAGACAGGGAGCTTACAATGAGCAGTTCTTC.

The chain uses TRBV2 and TRBJ1-1; the match to TRBD1 covers 8 bases. Looked up from germline, CDR1 is SNHLY and CDR2 is FYNNEI. The CDR3 spans 16 residues. Trimming cost V 5 bases and J 0 bases; bases outside gene matches: 8. Written as DNA, the CDR3 is TGTGCCAGCAGTCTGTCGCGACAGGGGTTGAACACTGAAGCTTTCTTT. Its translation: CASSLSRQGLNTEAFF.

The V and J genes are TRBV27 and TRBJ2-7, with 11 bases lining up with TRBD1. The CDR3 length is 15 residues. Germline V gene sequence: CDR1 MNHEY, CDR2 SMNVEV (reference sequence). J gave up 6 bases and V 5 bases, and 9 bases lay outside the gene matches. CDR3 DNA sequence: TGTGCCAGCAGTCCCCAGGACAGGGGGCCCGTCGAGCAGTACTTC. Its protein is CASSPQDRGPVEQYF.